These 9 T cell receptor beta chains were sequenced from one sample in a study of CD8+ T cells in alopecia areata. Sequencing relied on a cDNA template that was reverse transcribed from extracted RNA. TCRdb's table, derived via immunoSEQ multiplex PCR, lists solely in-frame clones and lacks some. The sample records 110,000 to 150,000 clones, 40% to 55% being singletons. The specimen comprised CD4+ T cells sorted from blood, sampled at week 0. These receptors all stem from a human donor with alopecia areata.

The V gene is TRBV2, the J gene TRBJ2-1, with D perhaps assigned TRBD1 or TRBD2 (5 bases each). The CDR3 has 16 amino acids. Germline loops: CDR1 SNHLY, CDR2 FYNNEI. V was cut by 4 bases and J by 0 bases, with 13 bases left in between. The CDR3 loop reads CASSGGSGSSYNEQFF. CDR3 nucleotide sequence: TGTGCCAGCAGTGGGGGGAGTGGGAGCTCCTACAATGAGCAGTTCTTC.

The chain links TRBV2 to TRBJ2-5; TRBD1 matches at 8 bases. The CDR3 contains 17 residues. V dropped 0 bases and J dropped 4; count of bases not matched to a gene: 10. Germline loops: CDR1 SNHLY, CDR2 FYNNEI. This CDR3 is CASSEATGGEVRETQYF. The CDR3 nucleotides read TGTGCCAGCAGTGAAGCCACAGGGGGAGAAGTTCGAGAGACCCAGTACTTC.

The V and J genes are TRBV29-1 and TRBJ2-1, with TRBD1 as a possible D gene (5 bases). Germline V lookup: CDR1 SQVTM, CDR2 ANQGSEA. This CDR3 has 14 residues. Between the trimmed V and J ends, which lost 6 bases and 3 bases, there was a span of 15 bases. CDR3 residues: CSVSGQTNYNEQFF. CDR3 coding DNA: TGCAGCGTATCAGGACAAACAAACTACAATGAGCAGTTCTTC.

V is TRBV7-9 and J is TRBJ2-2; D remains unclear. V was trimmed by 3 bases and J by 6 bases, leaving 11 bases between them. Germline V CDR1 and CDR2: SEHNR, FQNEAQ (reference sequence). This CDR3 contains 14 residues. The CDR3 region has the DNA TGTGCCAGCAGCTTTAAGAGCCCCGCCGGGGAGCTGTTTTTT. Its protein product is CASSFKSPAGELFF.

The gene calls are TRBV5-8 and TRBJ2-1; 8 bases align to TRBD1. Germline V gene data show CDR1 as SGHTS and CDR2 as YDEGEE. Trimming removed 0 bases from V and 4 bases from J; junction bases left unmatched: 3. This CDR3 has 15 residues. The CDR3: CASSLDRGSYNEQFF. The DNA of the CDR3 is TGTGCCAGCAGCTTGGACAGGGGGTCGTACAATGAGCAGTTCTTC. The whole variable domain, remainder taken from reference TRBV5-8 and TRBJ2-1, is EAGVTQSPTHLIKTRGQQATLRCSPISGHTSVYWYQQALGLGLQFLLWYDEGEERNRGNFPPRFSGRQFPNYSSELNVNALELEDSALYLCASSLDRGSYNEQFFGPGTRLTVL.

This chain uses TRBV7-6 with TRBJ2-1, with a tentative D call TRBD2 (6 bases). Per germline, CDR1 SGHVS and CDR2 FNYEAQ. The V gene lost 4 bases and the J gene lost 4 bases, with 14 bases spanning the gap. The CDR3 runs to 15 residues. The CDR3 DNA is TGTGCCAGCAGCTCTGCCGGGGGACTGTACAATGAGCAGTTCTTC. Its translation is CASSSAGGLYNEQFF.

The chain couples TRBV5-1 to TRBJ2-5; TRBD1 is a possible D gene (8 bases). Trimming pared 4 bases from V and 4 bases from J, leaving 20 bases between. Germline V gene lookup returns CDR1 SGHRS and CDR2 YFSETQ. The CDR3 totals 16 residues. The CDR3 region is CASSTAAGQARETQYF. The CDR3 DNA reads TGCGCCAGCAGCACCGCAGCGGGACAGGCAAGAGAGACCCAGTACTTC.

This chain uses TRBV28 with TRBJ2-4, with D perhaps matching TRBD1 (6 bases). The CDR3 is 17 residues long. Germline loops: CDR1 MDHEN, CDR2 SYDVKM. Trimming pared 4 bases from V and 0 bases from J, leaving 16 bases between. The CDR3 coding sequence is TGTGCCAGCAGTTCCACCGGACAGACCCTAGCCAAAAACATTCAGTACTTC. It translates to CASSSTGQTLAKNIQYF.

This chain joins TRBV2 and TRBJ1-2; no definite D call. The CDR3 has 13 residues. Germline CDR1 SNHLY, CDR2 FYNNEI. Trimming stripped 7 bases from V and 4 bases from J, with 13 bases between. The CDR3: CASMSLLGYGYTF. In DNA form, the CDR3 reads TGTGCCAGCATGAGTTTGCTAGGCTATGGCTACACCTTC.